This TCR beta chain was identified during a study of T-cell reconstitution after alpha-beta-depleted transplantation in children. Findings and limits, study-wide: Approximately two months post-transplant, alpha-beta T cells reportedly originated from several hundred expanded graft clones. From surviving recipient T cells and thymic progenitors came the high day-60 TCRbeta diversity observed in some patients. It was newly produced T cells that mostly accounted for T-cell counts and diversity one year after transplant.

Preparation of the TCRbeta library involved a method that used unique molecular identifiers. TCRdb ran MiXCR on the PCR reads and lists one entry per CDR3 protein. The sample has hundreds of thousands of distinct CDR3 sequences, under 15% seen once. This clonotype was counted only a few times. The antigen remains unidentified. V was clipped by 1 base and J by 10 bases, with 20 bases between them. From germline, CDR1 is SGHTA and CDR2 FQGNSA. The CDR3 has 16 residues. The sequence came from a girl aged 2-10 years with congenital amegakaryocytic thrombocytopenia, due to receive a stem cell transplant. The sequencing used PBMCs, collected before TCRalphabeta/CD19-depleted stem cell transplant. The rearrangement joins TRBV7-2 to TRBJ1-5, with D possibly being TRBD1 (6 bases). The DNA of the CDR3 is TGTGCCAGCAGCTTAGGGGCAGGGCAGGGGTATCTCCCCCAGCATTTT. It is translated as CASSLGAGQGYLPQHF.